This T cell receptor beta chain was identified in a study of identical twins. The V end lost 5 bases, the J end lost 3 bases, and 19 bases lay between the germline ends. This CDR3 has 16 amino acids. This clonotype was seen at least ten times. Its specificity is not known. The study's findings and limits: Beta out-of-frame twin sharing showed a weaker excess. Within monozygotic twins, out-of-frame TCR alpha sharing was underestimated by the models. In zero-insertion analyses, partial confounding could arise from invariant MAIT and iNKT cells.

TCRdb processed the 5' RACE reads anew with MiXCR; each CDR3 protein has one entry. This sample yields 600,000 to 700,000 distinct CDR3 sequences, of which about 20% are seen a single time; over 4% belongs to the top ten. This sample also belongs to another study, concerning T cells expressing NK-cell markers. Per that paper: Among eight sequenced donors, seven carried HCMV seropositivity while one was seronegative.

The sequence was collected from a woman aged 18 to 35 in good health. The chain combines TRBV12-3 or TRBV12-4 with TRBJ1-1; D possibly corresponds to TRBD1 (5 bases). Sequencing used PBMCs. In nucleotides, the CDR3 is TGTGCCAGCAGTCGTACAATGGGACGGGGGGACACTGAAGCTTTCTTT. This gives the protein CASSRTMGRGDTEAFF.